This T cell receptor beta chain was recovered during a study of blood T cell repertoires in COVID-19. Data came from immunoSEQ multiplex PCR; TCRdb stores just in-frame clones and leaves some out. The sample has about 300,000 clones, more than 75% seen once; the top ten hold around 4.6%. Participants' reported clinical history set cohort assignment. CDR3 size: 14 residues. CDR1 and CDR2 from the germline V gene are KGHSH and LQKENI. V was shortened by 3 bases and J by 6 bases, with 12 bases between the two germline ends. The V and J genes are TRBV18 and TRBJ1-5; D call uncertain. The sequencing input was PBMCs or T cells enriched from blood (not recorded which). The receptor's source is a young man who had recovered from COVID-19. The CDR3 here is CASSPQVLGQPQHF. CDR3 nucleotide sequence: TGTGCCAGCTCACCCCAGGTTCTTGGTCAGCCCCAGCATTTT.